This entry is about one T cell receptor beta chain. Its antigen is currently unknown. Germline-derived CDR1 and CDR2 are MNHEY and SVGAGI. V gave up 6 bases and J gave up 6 bases, with 15 bases separating them. The CDR3 has 13 residues. This entry comes from a study of OX40 agonist ivuxolimab in advanced cancers. Across the whole study: Having had anti-PD-1, anti-PD-L1 or anti-CTLA-4 therapy before was allowed, and around 44% had some. Partial responses were seen in three patients, one with hepatocellular carcinoma and two with cutaneous melanoma.

General study points: Relative to CD4+, CD8+ T cells held more expanded clones on average. The study observed clonal expansion of CD4+ and CD8+ blood T cells by week 6 at 0.1 to 3.0 mg/kg.

Sequencing used immunoSEQ multiplex PCR; TCRdb keeps in-frame clones, though not all of them. The table has under 150,000 clones, 90% seen once. The source is an adult with an advanced solid tumor such as melanoma, head and neck, liver or kidney cancer. J is TRBJ2-7 and V is TRBV6-5; D gene unclear. The sequencing used CD4+ or CD8+ T cells sorted from blood, collected in a trial of the OX40 agonist ivuxolimab. The CDR3 DNA sequence: TGTGCCAGCAGCAATCTGGGCTTTCGCGAGCAGTACTTC. As protein: CASSNLGFREQYF.